Listed here are 24 T cell receptor beta chains from one sample, sequenced in a study of tumor and adjacent non-tumor tissue in lung cancer. The library came from three nested PCR rounds adapted from ARM-PCR protocols. TCRdb reprocessed the multiplex PCR reads with MiXCR, giving one entry per CDR3 protein. The sample has about 75,000 distinct CDR3 sequences, 55% to 70% seen once. No cell sorting was done before RNA was extracted from the tissue. This non-tumor lung sample came from over 3 cm beyond the tumor edge. Sequenced sample: distant non-tumor lung tissue. These TCRs come from a woman between 45 and 65 years old with non-small cell lung cancer.

With regard to this clonotype: An end of the junction differs from the germline gene, which may be a read error. The rearrangement links TRBV11-2 to TRBJ2-7; D possibly corresponds to TRBD2 (5 bases). The germline CDR1 and CDR2 sequences are SGHAT and FQNNGV. This CDR3 is built from 14 residues. CDR3 in amino acids: CASCLTLWNDERFF. The CDR3 DNA reads TGTGCCAGCTGCTTAACCCTTTGGAACGACGAGCGGTTCTTC.

About this clonotype itself: The junction shows a germline mismatch at one end, possibly a read error. The chain joins TRBV6-2 or TRBV6-3 to TRBJ2-6, with D possibly matching TRBD1 (5 bases). The CDR3 has 15 residues. The germline V gene has CDR1 MNHEY and CDR2 SVGEGT. The CDR3 spells CANTSRLGGANVLSF. The CDR3 bases are TGTGCCAACACTTCACGGCTGGGTGGGGCCAACGTCCTGTCTTTC.

Of note for this clonotype: A read error is possible here, since a much larger clone lies one base away. Here the CDR3 reads CANSAGQDNSPLHF. DNA of the CDR3: TGTGCCAACAGCGCCGGACAGGATAATTCACCCCTCCACTTT. This chain uses TRBV7-9 with TRBJ1-6; 7 nucleotides align to TRBD1. Germline CDR1 is SEHNR and CDR2 is FQNEAQ (reference sequence). This CDR3 is 14 amino acids long.

In this sample, this clonotype turned up many times. This chain connects TRBV20-1 to TRBJ1-6; maybe TRBD1 (5 bases). This CDR3 contains 12 residues. Trimming took off 5 bases at V and 8 bases at J, with 10 bases between the two ends. CDR1 and CDR2 from the germline V gene are DFQATT and SNEGSKA (reference sequence). The CDR3 region has the DNA TGCAGTGCTTTTCGAGGGGATTCACCCCTCCACTTT. Translated, it gives CSAFRGDSPLHF.

Worth noting for this clonotype: The final CDR3 position lacks the conserved phenylalanine or tryptophan, pointing to a likely read error. The rearrangement links TRBV11-2 to TRBJ1-1; D remains ambiguous. CDR3 length: 14 residues. CDR1 SGHAT and CDR2 FQNNGV come from the germline V gene. CDR3 protein: CASIPNQANSEAFS. The CDR3 DNA reads TGTGCCAGCATCCCCAACCAGGCGAACTCTGAAGCTTTCTCT.

For this clonotype: This may be a read error: a much more frequent sequence differs by one nucleotide. The chain combines TRBV6-2 or TRBV6-3 with TRBJ2-4, with 7 bases aligning to TRBD1. CDR1 is MNHEY and CDR2 is SVGEGT in the germline V gene. CDR3 length: 14 residues. The CDR3 DNA reads as TGTGTCAGCAGTCCGACAGGGCCGCGAAACATTCAGTACTTC. Translation: CVSSPTGPRNIQYF.

Only a few counts were recorded for this clonotype. The chain couples TRBV28 to TRBJ1-1; the D gene is possibly TRBD1 (6 bases). CDR1 and CDR2 (germline): MDHEN, SYDVKM. V was pared by 5 bases and J by 0 bases, with 22 bases between. The CDR3 has 18 amino acids. CDR3 loop: CASSPLALGAGVNTEAFF. CDR3 coding DNA: TGTGCCAGCAGTCCCCTAGCGCTGGGGGCAGGGGTGAACACTGAAGCTTTCTTT.

J is TRBJ2-3 and V is TRBV28; a weak D match, TRBD2 (5 bases). Trimming shortened V by 5 bases and J by 12 bases, and 12 bases separated the two germline ends. This CDR3 comprises 11 residues. CDR1 and CDR2 (germline): MDHEN, SYDVKM. CDR3: CASSRGYKQYF. CDR3 in DNA: TGTGCCAGCAGTCGGGGATATAAACAGTATTTT.

The chain is built from TRBV20-1 and TRBJ2-7; 10 bases agree with TRBD2. V was pared by 8 bases and J by 6 bases, with 19 bases of the junction left unmatched. The CDR3 has 16 residues. Germline values: CDR1 DFQATT, CDR2 SNEGSKA (reference sequence). The CDR3 protein is CSPPHVLAGGVGEQYF. CDR3 DNA sequence: TGCAGTCCTCCCCACGTCTTAGCGGGAGGAGTAGGCGAGCAGTACTTC.

In this sample, this clonotype turned up once. This sequence may be a read error, since a much larger clone differs from it by one base. The chain couples TRBV4-1 to TRBJ2-1; possible D gene TRBD2, 6 bases. Germline lookup yields CDR1 MGHRA and CDR2 YSYEKL. This CDR3 contains 16 residues. CDR3 coding DNA: TGCGCCAGCAGCCAAGATCCCCGACTAGGCGGCAATGAGCACTTCTTC. It translates to CASSQDPRLGGNEHFF.

With respect to this clonotype: No conserved phenylalanine or tryptophan ends this CDR3, so it is likely a read error. The V and J genes are TRBV6-1 and TRBJ2-1; the match to TRBD2 covers 8 bases. With 2 bases clipped from V and 9 bases from J, the junction kept 9 bases outside the gene matches. In germline, CDR1 is MNHNS, CDR2 SASEGT. The CDR3 loop spans 15 amino acids. The CDR3 nucleotides read TGTGCCAGCAGTGAACGGAGCGGGAGTTTCATTGAGCAGTTCTCC. This gives the protein CASSERSGSFIEQFS.

This clonotype was observed once. The conserved phenylalanine or tryptophan normally closing the CDR3 is absent here, so this likely arose from a read error. The gene calls are TRBV6-6 and TRBJ1-1; D not resolved. This CDR3 contains 13 residues. Per germline, CDR1 MNHNY and CDR2 SVGAGI (reference sequence). For the CDR3, the DNA is TGTGCCAGCAGTTTGGCAGATACTACTGAGGCTTTCATT. Amino acids: CASSLADTTEAFI.

A few counts support this clonotype. A much larger clone lies a single base off, so this may be a read error. V gene TRBV28 combines with J gene TRBJ2-3; tentative D call: TRBD2 (6 bases). This CDR3 has 15 amino acids. Trimming took 5 bases from V and 3 from J, leaving 15 bases between them. The V gene's germline CDR1 is MDHEN and CDR2 SYDVKM. CDR3 bases: TGTGCCAGCAGTCCCAAGTGGAGGGGTACAGATACGCAGTATTTT. Amino acid sequence: CASSPKWRGTDTQYF.

On this clonotype: A junction boundary mismatches the germline segment, possibly from a read error. J is TRBJ2-5 and V is TRBV5-1; D possibly corresponds to TRBD2 (6 bases). The CDR3 is 14 residues long. Germline CDR1 SGHRS, CDR2 YFSETQ. As DNA, the CDR3 is TGCGCCAGCAGCTATGAAGGGCGGCGGGATACCCACTACTTC. Its protein product is CASSYEGRRDTHYF.

This clonotype was seen once. With a much larger clone just one base away, this may be a read error. This rearrangement joins TRBV5-6 to TRBJ2-3; D gene ambiguous. Germline CDR1 reads SGHDT; CDR2 reads YYEEEE. The length of the CDR3 is 14 residues. Here the CDR3 reads CASSLPQLTDTRYF. The CDR3 region has the DNA TGTGCCAGCAGCTTGCCACAGCTCACAGATACGCGGTATTTT.

On this clonotype: Possible read error: a much larger clone is one base away. This rearrangement joins TRBV4-3 to TRBJ2-4; 12 nucleotides agree with TRBD2. Germline values: CDR1 LGHNA, CDR2 YSLEER. This CDR3 is 19 amino acids long. The chain's CDR3 is CASSQESSGRASRLTVHYF. The CDR3 DNA is TGCGCCAGCAGCCAAGAGTCTAGCGGGAGGGCCTCTCGTTTGACGGTTCATTACTTC.

This clonotype was counted a few times. This chain links TRBV5-4 with TRBJ2-3; TRBD2 matches 9 bases. The V gene's germline CDR1 is SGHNT and CDR2 YYREEE (reference sequence). V lost 4 bases and J lost 6; bases outside the gene matches: 12. CDR3 length: 16 residues. CDR3 in amino acids: CASSTAAGGERDTQYF. DNA for the CDR3: TGTGCCAGCAGCACAGCAGCGGGAGGTGAAAGGGATACGCAGTATTTT.

At least ten counts were recorded for this clonotype. The genes are TRBV6-2 or TRBV6-3 and TRBJ2-4; D could derive from TRBD1 or TRBD2 (5 bases each). V lost 0 bases and J lost 5, with 14 bases in between. Germline assignment: CDR1 MNHEY and CDR2 SVGEGT. The CDR3 is made up of 16 amino acids. This CDR3 is CASSYSPVMGENIQYF. The CDR3 bases are TGTGCCAGCAGTTACTCCCCCGTAATGGGGGAAAACATTCAGTACTTC.

Comment on this clonotype: A much larger clone lies one base from this, so it may be a read error. This sequence joins TRBV6-1 and TRBJ2-3; a weak D match, TRBD2 (5 bases). V shed 6 bases and J shed 0 bases, with 16 bases lying between them. CDR1 MNHNS and CDR2 SASEGT come from the germline V gene. The CDR3 totals 16 residues. CDR3: CASRSGIERSTDTQYF. CDR3 DNA sequence: TGTGCCAGCAGATCGGGGATAGAGAGGAGCACAGATACGCAGTATTTT.

This clonotype occurred once. A much larger clone differs by one base, so this may be a read error. Since no conserved phenylalanine or tryptophan closes the CDR3, a read error is the likely cause. This chain uses TRBV5-6 with TRBJ2-3; 13 positions match TRBD2. Looked up from germline, CDR1 is SGHDT and CDR2 is YYEEEE. V was pared by 7 bases and J by 3 bases, with 8 bases of the junction left unmatched. CDR3 length: 16 amino acids. CDR3 DNA sequence: TGTGCCAGCTCTCAACTAGCGGGAGGGCCGACAGATACGCAGTATATT. The encoded protein is CASSQLAGGPTDTQYI.

The rearrangement links TRBV6-2 or TRBV6-3 to TRBJ2-3; no reliable D call. Germline loops: CDR1 MNHEY, CDR2 SVGEGT. The CDR3 is 16 amino acids. V lost 6 bases and J 1 base, leaving 17 bases between the germline ends. CDR3 in amino acids: CASSPGTTDGTDTQYF. CDR3 coding DNA: TGTGCCAGCAGCCCAGGAACAACCGACGGCACAGATACGCAGTATTTT.

This clonotype was seen many times. The rearrangement uses TRBV6-9 and TRBJ2-3; D is unresolved. The germline gives CDR1 MNHGY, CDR2 SVAAGI. Trimming stripped 7 bases from V and 1 base from J, with 12 bases between. This CDR3 is built from 14 residues. The CDR3 sequence: CASTDPRGTDTQYF. The CDR3 region has the DNA TGTGCCAGCACGGACCCACGGGGCACAGATACGCAGTATTTT.

Regarding this clonotype: A single base separates this from a much larger clone, so it may be a read error. This sequence joins TRBV29-1 and TRBJ2-1; 8 bases fit TRBD2. CDR3 length: 13 residues. The V and J ends lost 4 bases and 5 bases, in that order; junction bases with no gene match: 4. Germline V lookup: CDR1 SQVTM, CDR2 ANQGSEA. The CDR3 DNA follows: TGCAGCGTTGCCGGGAGGGGAGACAATGAGCAGTTCTTC. This translates into CSVAGRGDNEQFF.

Details on this clonotype: At one end, the junction sequence differs from germline, possibly due to a read error. The rearrangement joins TRBV11-2 to TRBJ1-2; D ambiguous. From germline, CDR1 is SGHAT and CDR2 FQNNGV. This CDR3 has 13 amino acids. The chain's CDR3 is CARNLGGVDGYAF. The CDR3 bases are TGTGCCAGAAACTTAGGCGGAGTTGATGGCTACGCCTTC.